These 9 T cell receptor beta chains originate from one sample sequenced in a study of blood T cells in healthy people across ages. Together with a sample-barcoded 5' primer, a J-beta primer mix was included in a second PCR lasting roughly 6 to 12 cycles. Via MiXCR, TCRdb re-called the 5' RACE reads, giving one row per CDR3 protein. The sample includes about 290,000 distinct CDR3 sequences, roughly 26% of them seen just once. Source material: blood. The receptors shown here come from a woman between 70 and 85 years old in good health.

The chain is built from TRBV20-1 and TRBJ1-4, with D uncertain. The CDR3 totals 14 residues. Germline V gene lookup returns CDR1 DFQATT and CDR2 SNEGSKA (reference sequence). V lost 3 bases and J 4 bases, leaving 12 bases between the germline ends. The DNA of the CDR3 is TGCAGTGCTAGGTCCCGGGAGGATAATGAAAAACTGTTTTTT. Amino acid sequence: CSARSREDNEKLFF.

V gene TRBV7-2 combines with J gene TRBJ2-2, with unresolved D. This CDR3 comprises 12 residues. Between the trimmed V and J ends, which lost 4 bases and 7 bases, there was a span of 7 bases. In germline, CDR1 is SGHTA, CDR2 FQGNSA. CDR3 coding DNA: TGTGCCAGCAGCTCCTGGGGCGGGGAGCTGTTTTTT. Translation gives CASSSWGGELFF.

V is TRBV29-1 and J is TRBJ2-5; the D is unclear. Near its end, the DNA agrees better with TRBJ2-7, so the J call may be wrong. The CDR3 has 12 residues. In germline, CDR1 is SQVTM, CDR2 ANQGSEA. The chain's CDR3 is CSVESVGNEQYF. The CDR3 DNA reads TGCAGCGTTGAAAGTGTGGGGAACGAGCAGTACTTC.

The V gene is TRBV6-6, the J gene TRBJ2-1; D not resolved. Trimming shortened V by 4 bases and J by 7 bases, and 11 bases separated the two germline ends. Germline V gene lookup returns CDR1 MNHNY and CDR2 SVGAGI (reference sequence). This CDR3 region has 13 residues. The CDR3 here is CASSSAPRNEQFF. The CDR3 DNA reads as TGTGCCAGCAGTTCCGCCCCACGGAATGAGCAGTTCTTC.

The V call is TRBV28, the J call TRBJ1-3; the D gene is possibly TRBD1 (5 bases). Germline CDR1 is MDHEN and CDR2 is SYDVKM. The CDR3 is 17 residues long. V shed 6 bases and J shed 0 bases, with 18 bases lying between them. CDR3 nucleotide sequence: TGTGCCAGCAGGGACCCAACTTTGGGGCCCTCTGGAAACACCATATATTTT. It specifies CASRDPTLGPSGNTIYF.

This clonotype showed up just a few times. This chain joins TRBV6-2 or TRBV6-3 and TRBJ1-5; TRBD1 is a possible D gene (5 bases). Germline loops: CDR1 MNHEY, CDR2 SVGEGT. This CDR3 has 12 amino acids. Trimming removed 3 bases from V and 6 bases from J, with 6 bases in between. Here the CDR3 DNA reads TGTGCCAGCAGTTATGGGGGTCAGCCCCAGCATTTT. This encodes CASSYGGQPQHF.

J is TRBJ1-1 and V is TRBV10-3; D is uncertain. V lost 0 bases and J 5 bases, leaving 10 bases between the germline ends. The CDR3 loop spans 14 amino acids. CDR1 is ENHRY, CDR2 SYGVKD, per germline. CDR3 loop: CAISESWWETEAFF. In DNA form, the CDR3 reads TGTGCCATCAGTGAGTCTTGGTGGGAAACTGAAGCTTTCTTT.

A few counts support this clonotype. V gene TRBV14 combines with J gene TRBJ2-6; D possibly uses TRBD1 or TRBD2 (6 bases each). The CDR3 spans 17 residues. Germline assignment: CDR1 SGHDN and CDR2 FVKESK. The V end was cut by 3 bases, the J end by 2 bases, with 14 bases between. The CDR3 nucleotides are TGTGCCAGCAGCCAGGCGCCGGGGGCTCCTGGGGCCAACGTCCTGACTTTC. This gives the protein CASSQAPGAPGANVLTF. The whole variable domain, filled in from reference TRBV14 and TRBJ2-6, reads EAGVTQFPSHSVIEKGQTVTLRCDPISGHDNLYWYRRVMGKEIKFLLHFVKESKQDESGMPNNRFLAERTGGTYSTLKVQPAELEDSGVYFCASSQAPGAPGANVLTFGAGSRLTVL.

The genes are TRBV14 and TRBJ1-1, with unresolved D. V lost 0 bases, J lost 5 bases, and 10 bases lay in between. The germline V gene encodes CDR1 SGHDN and CDR2 FVKESK. The CDR3 is made up of 14 amino acids. The CDR3 DNA reads as TGTGCCAGCAGCCAAGATCGAAAGGGTACTGAAGCTTTCTTT. Translating gives CASSQDRKGTEAFF.